The present T cell receptor beta chain was sequenced within a study of CD8+CD57+ T cells in acquired aplastic anemia. The template used for profiling TCR beta VDJ and CDR3 was genomic DNA. From the reads, TCRdb called clonotypes with MiXCR, one entry per CDR3 protein. The sample lists 150,000 to 200,000 distinct CDR3 sequences, roughly 48% seen once, with more than 0.85% in the top ten. The germline CDR1 and CDR2 sequences are MDHEN and SYDVKM. Trimming left V 4 bases short and J 1 base short, with 18 bases between. This CDR3 is built from 17 residues. The authors sequenced patients whose flow cytometry had shown CD8+CD57+ cell expansion.

This TCR was sampled from a human donor with aplastic anemia. Sequencing was carried out using sorted CD4+, CD8+, or CD8+CD57+ T cells (not recorded which) from PBMCs. V gene TRBV28 combines with J gene TRBJ2-3; possibly TRBD1 for D (5 bases). CDR3 sequence: CASSSGFLLSGTDTQYF. Written as DNA, the CDR3 is TGTGCCAGCAGTTCAGGGTTTCTTCTTTCCGGCACAGATACGCAGTATTTT.